This T cell receptor (beta chain) appears in the sequencing data of a study of T cells in Graves' hyperthyroidism and ophthalmopathy. TCR beta CDR3 regions were amplified from RNA. A first-round RT-PCR of the TCR CDR3 used the HTBI primer set. TCRdb used MiXCR to reprocess the multiplex PCR reads, holding one entry per CDR3 protein. Of a few hundred thousand distinct CDR3 sequences in the sample, less than 25% were seen once. This clonotype appeared a few times. The CDR3 has 13 residues. CDR1 is MNHEY and CDR2 is SVGEGT in the germline V gene. Trimming removed 2 bases from V and 5 bases from J, with 6 bases in between.

The chain joins TRBV6-2 or TRBV6-3 to TRBJ2-2; D unclear. The source material was blood. The clonotype was recovered from a man aged 18 to 30 with Graves' hyperthyroidism. The CDR3, as DNA: TGTGCCAGCAGTTACCTGGAGACCGGGGAGCTGTTTTTT. Its translation: CASSYLETGELFF.